Below are 14 T cell receptor beta chains sequenced from a single sample in a study of T cells after yellow fever vaccination. MiXCR was run by TCRdb on the 5' RACE reads, yielding one entry per CDR3 protein. The data show roughly 68,000 distinct CDR3 sequences, 6.5% seen once. The specimen comprised CD8+ T cells sorted from PBMCs, sampled roughly 47 days after the first yellow fever vaccination. The receptors stem from a man in his late teens or twenties who received the YFV17D yellow fever vaccine.

This clonotype appeared many times. The rearrangement joins TRBV25-1 to TRBJ2-7; 7 nucleotides match TRBD1. Trimming at V came to 7 bases and at J to 12 bases, leaving 9 bases not matched to a gene. The CDR3 is 11 amino acids. Germline CDR1 is MGHDK and CDR2 is SYGVNS. The CDR3 DNA sequence: TGTGCCAGCAAAACAGGGGCCCAAAGGTACTTC. This encodes CASKTGAQRYF.

The CDR3 loop is CCAKGARGRNEQFF. The CDR3 region has the DNA TGCTGCGCTAAGGGGGCCCGAGGTAGGAATGAGCAGTTCTTC. The rearrangement links TRBV20-1 to TRBJ2-1; 7 nucleotides agree with TRBD1. Germline V gene lookup returns CDR1 DFQATT and CDR2 SNEGSKA (reference sequence). The CDR3 contains 14 residues.

The chain has TRBV7-9 and TRBJ2-3; 11 bases fit TRBD2. The germline gives CDR1 SEHNR, CDR2 FQNEAQ (reference sequence). The CDR3 contains 17 residues. With V trimmed by 4 bases and J by 3 bases, 9 bases remained unmatched. This chain's CDR3 is CASSSAPSGGRTDTQYF. The CDR3 DNA follows: TGTGCCAGCAGCTCAGCCCCTAGCGGGGGGCGAACAGATACGCAGTATTTT.

This clonotype was picked up many times. The V gene is TRBV7-9, the J gene TRBJ1-1; no definite D call. The CDR3 runs to 11 residues. V was trimmed by 6 bases and J by 1 base, leaving 3 bases between them. The germline CDR1 and CDR2 sequences are SEHNR and FQNEAQ (reference sequence). The CDR3 coding sequence is TGTGCCAGCAGGGCGAACACTGAAGCTTTCTTT. Translation: CASRANTEAFF.

This clonotype turned up a few times. The chain carries TRBV27 and TRBJ2-1, with 8 bases aligning to TRBD1. The germline V gene has CDR1 MNHEY and CDR2 SMNVEV (reference sequence). The V gene end was trimmed by 5 bases and the J gene end by 0 bases; junction bases not matched to a gene: 9. This CDR3 contains 17 residues. The CDR3 DNA reads TGTGCCAGCAGTCTGACAGGGGATTGGATCTCCTACAATGAGCAGTTCTTC. This sequence encodes CASSLTGDWISYNEQFF.

This clonotype has ten or more counts. V gene TRBV7-9 combines with J gene TRBJ2-3, with 7 nucleotides matching TRBD1. V shed 8 bases and J 0 bases; nucleotides not matched to a gene: 14. Looked up from germline, CDR1 is SEHNR and CDR2 is FQNEAQ (reference sequence). The CDR3 has 17 residues. The CDR3 region is CASGRSGQIISTDTQYF. As DNA, the CDR3 is TGTGCCAGCGGCAGGTCGGGACAGATAATTAGCACAGATACGCAGTATTTT.

The chain is built from TRBV7-9 and TRBJ1-6; 8 nucleotides match TRBD1. Unmatched junction bases numbered 7, after V lost 5 bases and J lost 10 bases. This CDR3 region has 14 residues. Per the germline V gene, CDR1 is SEHNR and CDR2 is FQNEAQ (reference sequence). The CDR3 region has the DNA TGTGCCAGCAGCATGACAGGGGAGTCATCACCCCTCCACTTT. Protein sequence: CASSMTGESSPLHF. Variable domain in full (rest from reference TRBV7-9 and TRBJ1-6): DTGVSQNPRHKITKRGQNVTFRCDPISEHNRLYWYRQTLGQGPEFLTYFQNEAQLEKSRLLSDRFSAERPKGSFSTLEIQRTEQGDSAMYLCASSMTGESSPLHFGNGTRLTVT.

The chain couples TRBV9 to TRBJ2-3, with TRBD2 matching 7 bases. V shed 1 base and J 3 bases; nucleotides not matched to a gene: 5. This CDR3 is 15 amino acids long. Germline V gene lookup returns CDR1 SGDLS and CDR2 YYNGEE. This CDR3 reads CASSVIWTSTDTQYF. As DNA, the CDR3 is TGTGCCAGCAGCGTAATCTGGACTAGTACAGATACGCAGTATTTT.

This clonotype has at least ten counts. V is TRBV15 and J is TRBJ2-5; maybe TRBD1 (6 bases). The CDR3 loop spans 15 amino acids. CDR1 is LNHNV, CDR2 YYDKDF, per germline (reference sequence). V was pared by 5 bases and J by 2 bases, with 15 bases between. The CDR3 is CATSVDRRPQETQYF. The CDR3, as DNA: TGTGCCACCAGCGTTGACAGGAGACCTCAAGAGACCCAGTACTTC.

At least ten counts were recorded for this clonotype. This sequence joins TRBV4-1 and TRBJ1-1, with D hard to call. The CDR3 spans 12 residues. CDR1 is MGHRA, CDR2 YSYEKL, per germline. The V end was cut by 1 base, the J end by 10 bases, with 10 bases between. The CDR3 coding sequence is TGCGCCAGCAGCCAAGGAGCCTACGGAGCTTTCTTT. It specifies CASSQGAYGAFF.

The V gene is TRBV20-1, the J gene TRBJ1-1, with D unclear. This CDR3 has 13 residues. The V end was cut by 6 bases, the J end by 2 bases, with 13 bases between. Germline CDR1 is DFQATT and CDR2 is SNEGSKA (reference sequence). The chain's CDR3 is CSAKRWDNTEAFF. In DNA, the CDR3 is TGCAGTGCCAAAAGATGGGATAACACTGAAGCTTTCTTT.

This clonotype occurred once. V usage is TRBV5-6 and J usage is TRBJ2-5; D might be TRBD2 (5 bases). CDR1 is SGHDT and CDR2 is YYEEEE in the germline V gene. V gave up 9 bases and J gave up 5 bases, with 20 bases separating them. The CDR3 runs 14 residues. CDR3 amino acids: CAIGRGLRRETQYF. The CDR3 DNA is TGTGCCATCGGCCGAGGGCTCCGGCGGGAGACCCAGTACTTC.

There are many counts of this clonotype. This chain uses TRBV5-5 with TRBJ2-3; D call uncertain. CDR3 length: 16 residues. V lost 0 bases and J 2 bases, leaving 13 bases between the germline ends. Germline CDR1 is SGHKS and CDR2 is YYEKEE (reference sequence). The CDR3 protein is CASSLEVGRVTDTQYF. CDR3 bases: TGTGCCAGCAGCTTGGAAGTCGGCAGAGTCACAGATACGCAGTATTTT.

This clonotype was counted only a few times. This chain joins TRBV7-2 and TRBJ2-2; D is undetermined. CDR1 is SGHTA, CDR2 FQGNSA, per germline. The CDR3 is 15 amino acids. Between the trimmed V and J ends, which lost 6 bases and 7 bases, there was a span of 18 bases. In nucleotides, the CDR3 is TGTGCCAGCAGTGCGGTCAGTCTCCAGGACGGGGAGCTGTTTTTT. Translating gives CASSAVSLQDGELFF.